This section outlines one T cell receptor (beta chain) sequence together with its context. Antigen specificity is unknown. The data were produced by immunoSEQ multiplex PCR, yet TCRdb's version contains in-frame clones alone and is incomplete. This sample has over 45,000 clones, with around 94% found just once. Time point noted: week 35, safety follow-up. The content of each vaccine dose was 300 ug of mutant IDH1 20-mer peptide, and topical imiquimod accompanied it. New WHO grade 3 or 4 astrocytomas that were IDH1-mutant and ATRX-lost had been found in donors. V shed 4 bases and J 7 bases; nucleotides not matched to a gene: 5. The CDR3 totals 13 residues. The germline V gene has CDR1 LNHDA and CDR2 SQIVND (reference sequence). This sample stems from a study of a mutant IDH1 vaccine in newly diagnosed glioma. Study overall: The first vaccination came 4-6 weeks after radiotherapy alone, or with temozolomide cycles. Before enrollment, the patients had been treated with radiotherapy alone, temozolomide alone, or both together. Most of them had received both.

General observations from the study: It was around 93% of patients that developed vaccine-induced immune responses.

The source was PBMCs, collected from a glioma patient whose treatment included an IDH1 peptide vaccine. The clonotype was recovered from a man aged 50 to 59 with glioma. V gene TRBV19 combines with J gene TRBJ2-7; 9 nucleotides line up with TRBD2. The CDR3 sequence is CASSSGRAGEQYF. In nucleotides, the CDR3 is TGTGCCAGTAGTAGCGGGAGGGCTGGGGAGCAGTACTTC.